These 20 T cell receptor beta chains were sequenced from one sample in a study of cytomegalovirus exposure and HLA in healthy donors. Use of 60 Vbeta and 13 Jbeta primers characterized the PCR. Measured with immunoSEQ multiplex PCR; TCRdb has only the in-frame clones, and not every one. This table has 130,000 to 150,000 clones, 60% to 85% appearing once. The sequenced sample was PBMCs. Receptors were obtained from a man aged 18 to 35 in good health and CMV-seronegative.

This chain links TRBV5-1 with TRBJ1-1; the match to TRBD1 covers 8 bases. The CDR3 sequence is 15 residues long. CDR1 SGHRS and CDR2 YFSETQ come from the germline V gene. J was trimmed by 4 bases and V by 3 bases; bases with no gene match: 8. The DNA for the CDR3 is TGCGCCAGCAGCTCACAGGGGGACGGCTTCACTGAAGCTTTCTTT. This gives the protein CASSSQGDGFTEAFF.

The chain is built from TRBV10-3 and TRBJ1-6; D gene unclear. CDR3 length: 14 amino acids. Germline CDR1 and CDR2: ENHRY and SYGVKD. V was pared by 3 bases and J by 10 bases, with 13 bases between. In nucleotides, the CDR3 is TGTGCCATCAGTGATCACTCTGAGAAGTCACCCCTCCACTTT. It translates to CAISDHSEKSPLHF.

The table lists this clone with a few counts. The V gene is TRBV13, the J gene TRBJ1-1; D perhaps matches TRBD1 (6 bases). V dropped 0 bases and J dropped 5 bases, with 16 bases sitting between them. CDR3 length equals 16 residues. CDR1 and CDR2 from the germline V gene are PRHDT and FYEKMQ (reference sequence). CDR3 in DNA: TGTGCCAGCAGCTTAGGCCAAAAACAGGGAGGGACTGAAGCTTTCTTT. Translation: CASSLGQKQGGTEAFF. Full variable domain (remainder filled in from reference TRBV13 and TRBJ1-1): AAGVIQSPRHLIKEKRETATLKCYPIPRHDTVYWYQQGPGQDPQFLISFYEKMQSDKGSIPDRFSAQQFSDYHSELNMSSLELGDSALYFCASSLGQKQGGTEAFFGQGTRLTVV.

The chain uses TRBV6-5 and TRBJ2-5; 8 nucleotides match TRBD1. Trimming removed 5 bases from V and 11 bases from J; junction bases left unmatched: 13. Germline loops: CDR1 MNHEY, CDR2 SVGAGI. CDR3 length: 14 amino acids. The CDR3 bases are TGTGCCAGCAGTAGGGATGGACAGGGCTGGGCGCAGTACTTC. As protein: CASSRDGQGWAQYF.

The chain uses TRBV27 and TRBJ1-1; tentative D call: TRBD1 (5 bases). In germline, CDR1 is MNHEY, CDR2 SMNVEV (reference sequence). This CDR3 spans 14 amino acids. Trimming shortened V by 3 bases and J by 1 base, and 9 bases separated the two germline ends. CDR3 amino acids: CASSLYRRNTEAFF. The CDR3 region has the DNA TGTGCCAGCAGTTTGTACAGGAGGAACACTGAAGCTTTCTTT.

The J gene is TRBJ2-5, the V gene TRBV7-2, with D perhaps TRBD2 (5 bases). Germline V gives CDR1 SGHTA, CDR2 FQGNSA. V was pared by 5 bases and J by 1 base, with 17 bases between. The CDR3 extends over 16 amino acids. The CDR3: CASSPRRSGSQETQYF. DNA of the CDR3: TGTGCCAGCAGCCCTAGGCGGTCGGGATCCCAAGAGACCCAGTACTTC.

This clone has more than one count but fewer than ten. The junction differs from germline at one of its ends, possibly a read error. The V gene is TRBV5-4, the J gene TRBJ1-4, with a possible D match to TRBD1 (5 bases). The CDR3 covers 14 residues. Germline CDR1 is SGHNT and CDR2 is YYREEE (reference sequence). For the CDR3, the DNA is TGTGCCAGCAGCTTTTGGGGGGGGAGTTGGGCAAGAGTTTTT. Protein: CASSFWGGSWARVF.

The CDR3 spells CAWRQASSTDTQYF. In nucleotides, the CDR3 is TGTGCCTGGAGGCAGGCCTCTAGCACAGATACGCAGTATTTT. The chain uses TRBV30 and TRBJ2-3; D is uncertain. Per germline, CDR1 GTSNPN and CDR2 SVGIG (reference sequence). The CDR3 has 14 amino acids. V gave up 3 bases and J gave up 0 bases, with 10 bases separating them.

The chain has TRBV6-1 and TRBJ1-5, with TRBD1 identical over 9 bases. CDR1 and CDR2 (germline): MNHNS, SASEGT. The junction had 12 bases not matched to a gene; V was cut back by 6 bases and J by 9 bases. The CDR3 loop spans 15 amino acids. The CDR3: CASRTGQGSPGPQHF. DNA for the CDR3: TGTGCCAGCAGAACCGGACAGGGGTCGCCGGGGCCCCAGCATTTT.

The CDR3 bases are TGTGCCAGCAGCCAAGGCTGGACAGGGGATAGCAATCAGCCCCAGCATTTT. As protein: CASSQGWTGDSNQPQHF. V usage is TRBV4-2 and J usage is TRBJ1-5, with 9 bases that match TRBD1. CDR1 and CDR2 from the germline V gene are LGHNA and YNFKEQ. Trimming removed 1 base from V and 0 bases from J; junction bases left unmatched: 4. This CDR3 region has 17 residues.

The J gene is TRBJ1-2, the V gene TRBV9; D ambiguous. Trimming stripped 0 bases from V and 2 bases from J, with 8 bases between. The CDR3 loop spans 14 amino acids. Germline V lookup: CDR1 SGDLS, CDR2 YYNGEE. The CDR3 region is CASSVADGNYGYTF. The CDR3 DNA follows: TGTGCCAGCAGCGTAGCTGACGGGAACTATGGCTACACCTTC.

This chain links TRBV19 with TRBJ1-2; possibly TRBD1 for D (5 bases). Germline V lookup: CDR1 LNHDA, CDR2 SQIVND (reference sequence). Trimming took 7 bases from V and 3 from J, leaving 12 bases between them. The CDR3 spans 13 residues. CDR3 in amino acids: CASTLGQYYGYTF. DNA of the CDR3: TGTGCCAGTACCCTGGGGCAGTACTATGGCTACACCTTC.

The V and J genes are TRBV6-5 and TRBJ1-2, with D perhaps matching TRBD1 (6 bases). The CDR3 has 14 amino acids. The V end was cut by 6 bases, the J end by 8 bases, with 19 bases between. Germline V gene sequence: CDR1 MNHEY, CDR2 SVGAGI. CDR3: CASRALQGVEGYTF. In DNA, the CDR3 is TGTGCCAGCAGAGCACTACAGGGTGTGGAGGGCTACACCTTC.

The V and J genes are TRBV19 and TRBJ2-1; TRBD2 might be the D (5 bases). CDR3 length: 14 residues. The germline V gene encodes CDR1 LNHDA and CDR2 SQIVND (reference sequence). The V end was cut by 5 bases, the J end by 5 bases, with 13 bases between. The CDR3 sequence is CASSPGEAHNEQFF. CDR3 nucleotide sequence: TGTGCCAGTAGTCCCGGGGAAGCCCACAATGAGCAGTTCTTC.

This rearrangement joins TRBV4-3 to TRBJ1-4, with 8 bases aligning to TRBD1. V gave up 4 bases and J gave up 3 bases; unmatched junction bases: 16. Germline V lookup: CDR1 LGHNA, CDR2 YSLEER. The CDR3 is 19 amino acids. CDR3 DNA sequence: TGCGCCAGCAGCCCCAGTATCGGGGCAGGGGGCGCGTCTAATGAAAAACTGTTTTTT. This sequence encodes CASSPSIGAGGASNEKLFF.

The rearrangement uses TRBV5-1 and TRBJ2-3; 14 bases are a match to TRBD2. Germline V lookup: CDR1 SGHRS, CDR2 YFSETQ. The CDR3 extends over 19 amino acids. Trimming took 4 bases from V and 0 from J; bases not matched to a gene: 10. The CDR3 coding sequence is TGCGCCAGCAGCCCCCGCCGGACTAGCGGGGGGACTAGCACAGATACGCAGTATTTT. Protein product: CASSPRRTSGGTSTDTQYF.

This clone was recorded a few times. The rearrangement links TRBV4-3 to TRBJ1-2, with D unresolved. Germline CDR1 is LGHNA and CDR2 is YSLEER. The CDR3 runs to 15 residues. V lost 0 bases to trimming and J lost 13 bases, with 21 bases between them. In DNA form, the CDR3 reads TGCGCCAGCAGCCAAGAAATTGGCAGTACTAGGGCTACCACCTTC. It encodes CASSQEIGSTRATTF.

The V gene is TRBV19, the J gene TRBJ1-6; TRBD1 matches at 9 bases. V was pared by 7 bases and J by 6 bases, with 19 bases of the junction left unmatched. CDR1 and CDR2 from the germline V gene are LNHDA and SQIVND (reference sequence). The CDR3 runs 19 residues. The CDR3 spells CASTDKPGTGRTSNSPLHF. In nucleotides, the CDR3 is TGTGCCAGTACTGATAAACCCGGGACAGGGCGTACCTCTAATTCACCCCTCCACTTT. The full variable domain, its missing parts supplied by reference TRBV19 and TRBJ1-6, is DGGITQSPKYLFRKEGQNVTLSCEQNLNHDAMYWYRQDPGQGLRLIYYSQIVNDFQKGDIAEGYSVSREKKESFPLTVTSAQKNPTAFYLCASTDKPGTGRTSNSPLHFGNGTRLTVT.

The chain combines TRBV5-1 with TRBJ1-4; maybe TRBD1 (6 bases). CDR1 SGHRS and CDR2 YFSETQ come from the germline V gene. Trimming removed 0 bases at V and 3 bases at J, with 9 bases between. The CDR3 runs 15 residues. The CDR3 sequence is CASSLADSSNEKLFF. The CDR3 nucleotides read TGCGCCAGCAGCTTGGCGGACAGCTCTAATGAAAAACTGTTTTTT.

The CDR3 DNA reads as TGTGCCAGCAGCTTAACAGGGGGCAGAGGAAACACCATATATTTT. This translates into CASSLTGGRGNTIYF. This chain links TRBV7-2 with TRBJ1-3; 9 bases map to TRBD1. V trimming: 2 bases; J trimming: 4 bases; junction bases outside the gene matches: 3. Germline CDR1 and CDR2: SGHTA and FQGNSA. The CDR3 sequence is 15 residues long. Together with reference TRBV7-2 and TRBJ1-3, the CDR3 gives the full variable domain: GAGVSQSPSNKVTEKGKDVELRCDPISGHTALYWYRQSLGQGLEFLIYFQGNSAPDKSGLPSDRFSAERTGGSVSTLTIQRTQQEDSAVYLCASSLTGGRGNTIYFGEGSWLTVV.